This T cell receptor beta chain is from a study of cytomegalovirus exposure and HLA in healthy donors. Study-level results: In a later analysis, specific HLA alleles were associated with approximately 17,000 TCR beta sequences at a 0.05 false discovery rate. Cytomegalovirus status was reportedly diagnosed by the classifier with high sensitivity and specificity.

V lost 0 bases to trimming and J lost 1 base, with 4 bases between them. CDR3 length: 13 residues. Germline CDR1 reads SGHNT; CDR2 reads YYREEE (reference sequence). The PCR made use of 60 Vbeta and 13 Jbeta primers. The authors' processing: The authors later counted roughly 77 million unique TCR beta chains, roughly 10 million of them shared. Using immunoSEQ multiplex PCR, the repertoire was profiled, and TCRdb retains in-frame clones only, with some absent. D and trimming come from the DNA, and the V and J calls and clone size come from that table. Among around 97,000 clones listed, less than 9.5% were seen once. Comment on this clone: Its specificity is unknown.

This receptor was identified in a man in his forties or fifties in good health and CMV-seropositive. The chain joins TRBV5-4 to TRBJ1-1; D not resolved. The sample consisted of PBMCs. CDR3 sequence reads: CASSLERNTEAFF. The CDR3 DNA reads as TGTGCCAGCAGCTTGGAGCGGAACACTGAAGCTTTCTTT.